The rows below give T cell receptor beta chains drawn from one sample of a study of blood T cell repertoires in COVID-19. Profiled with immunoSEQ multiplex PCR; TCRdb holds only in-frame clones, not every one. There are about 64,000 clones in the sample; approximately 78% occur only once, and around 12% lies in the top ten. Sample: peripheral blood. The receptor source for this set is a human donor in a cohort sampled during active COVID-19. The CDR3 runs from the conserved cysteine through the conserved F or W. A D gene is named only where the DNA matches it firmly. A row's size may be missing; if present it is once, few, many or a size class.

size,J,D,V,CDR3,DNA
-,TRBJ1-5,TRBD1,TRBV10-2,CASNSGTGYQPQHF,TGCGCCAGCAATTCGGGGACAGGGTATCAGCCCCAGCATTTT
-,TRBJ2-1,TRBD2,TRBV7-9,CASTPLGAGGLVEQFF,TGTGCCAGCACCCCCCTAGGGGCGGGGGGCTTAGTGGAGCAGTTCTTC
-,TRBJ2-1,-,TRBV12-5,CASGSNLAVESEQFF,TGTGCTAGTGGTTCCAACCTCGCCGTGGAGAGTGAGCAGTTCTTC
few,TRBJ1-5,-,TRBV12-3/TRBV12-4,CASSRGGYQPQHF,TGTGCCAGCAGCCGCGGAGGGTATCAGCCCCAGCATTTT
-,TRBJ2-7,-,TRBV7-2,CASSLAARVYEQYF,TGTGCCAGCAGCTTAGCCGCCCGGGTCTACGAGCAGTACTTC
few,TRBJ1-3,-,TRBV5-4,CASSSPGVGNTIYF,TGTGCCAGCAGCTCCCCGGGTGTTGGAAACACCATATATTTT
-,TRBJ1-2,-,TRBV23-1,CASSQDVSRTF,TGCGCCAGCAGTCAAGATGTTAGTCGCACCTTC
-,TRBJ1-1,-,TRBV30,CAWGSQQAVVKAFF,TGTGCCTGGGGGTCCCAACAGGCCGTAGTCAAAGCTTTCTTT
-,TRBJ1-2,-,TRBV7-9,CASSQGTFDYTF,TGTGCCAGCAGCCAGGGGACATTCGACTACACCTTC
-,TRBJ2-2,-,TRBV6-2/TRBV6-3,CASSAERQNTGELFF,TGTGCCAGCAGCGCCGAGCGGCAGAACACCGGGGAGCTGTTTTTT
-,TRBJ2-5,-,TRBV3-1/TRBV3-2,CASGTAGIQETQYF,TGTGCCAGCGGGACAGCGGGTATACAAGAGACCCAGTACTTC
-,TRBJ1-5,-,TRBV6-5,CASRRGGGNQPQHF,TGTGCCAGCAGACGTGGCGGGGGCAATCAGCCCCAGCATTTT
-,TRBJ1-2,-,TRBV7-2,CASSQGQSYGYTF,TGTGCCAGCAGCCAAGGACAGAGCTATGGCTACACCTTC
-,TRBJ1-2,TRBD1,TRBV5-1,CASSSDDRGGYGYTF,TGCGCCAGCAGCTCAGATGACAGGGGTGGCTATGGCTACACCTTC
-,TRBJ2-5,TRBD2,TRBV6-2/TRBV6-3,CASSGLAGGETQYF,TGTGCCAGCAGCGGACTAGCGGGGGGAGAGACCCAGTACTTC
-,TRBJ2-5,TRBD1,TRBV7-6,CASSRPRTGAGETQYF,TGTGCCAGCAGCCGACCCAGGACAGGGGCGGGAGAGACCCAGTACTTC
-,TRBJ1-2,TRBD1,TRBV10-3,CAISIRDREGGYTF,TGTGCCATCAGCATCCGGGACAGGGAGGGTGGCTACACCTTC
-,TRBJ2-7,-,TRBV5-1,CASSLGEYEQYF,TGCGCCAGCAGCTTGGGGGAGTACGAGCAGTACTTC
-,TRBJ1-6,-,TRBV6-5,CASSYLEGKGSPLHF,TGTGCCAGCAGTTACCTGGAGGGCAAGGGATCACCCCTCCACTTT
-,TRBJ2-3,-,TRBV11-2,CASSLVTGLTDTQYF,TGTGCCAGCAGCTTAGTTACGGGACTCACAGATACGCAGTATTTT
-,TRBJ1-2,-,TRBV7-2,CASSLGRQGNYGYTF,TGTGCCAGCAGCTTAGGGCGGCAGGGAAATTATGGCTACACCTTC
-,TRBJ2-7,-,TRBV12-3/TRBV12-4,CASSLDLRQYF,TGTGCCAGCAGTCTGGACTTACGGCAGTACTTC